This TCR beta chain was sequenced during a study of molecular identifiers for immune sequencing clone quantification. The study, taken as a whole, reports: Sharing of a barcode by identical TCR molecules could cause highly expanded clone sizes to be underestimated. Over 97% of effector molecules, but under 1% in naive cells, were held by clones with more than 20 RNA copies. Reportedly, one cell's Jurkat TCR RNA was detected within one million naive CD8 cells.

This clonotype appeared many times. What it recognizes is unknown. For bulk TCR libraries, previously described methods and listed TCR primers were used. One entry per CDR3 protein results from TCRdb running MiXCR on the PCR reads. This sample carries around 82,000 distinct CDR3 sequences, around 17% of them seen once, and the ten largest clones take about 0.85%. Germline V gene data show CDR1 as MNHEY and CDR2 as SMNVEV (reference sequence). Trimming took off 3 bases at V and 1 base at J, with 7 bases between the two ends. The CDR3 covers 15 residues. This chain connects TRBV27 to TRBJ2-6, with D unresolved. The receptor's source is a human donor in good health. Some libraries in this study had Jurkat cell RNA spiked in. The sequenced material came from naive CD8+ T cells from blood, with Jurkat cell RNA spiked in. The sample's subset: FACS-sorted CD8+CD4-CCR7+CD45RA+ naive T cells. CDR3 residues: CASSFKGSGANVLTF. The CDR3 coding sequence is TGTGCCAGCAGTTTTAAAGGATCTGGGGCCAACGTCCTGACTTTC.